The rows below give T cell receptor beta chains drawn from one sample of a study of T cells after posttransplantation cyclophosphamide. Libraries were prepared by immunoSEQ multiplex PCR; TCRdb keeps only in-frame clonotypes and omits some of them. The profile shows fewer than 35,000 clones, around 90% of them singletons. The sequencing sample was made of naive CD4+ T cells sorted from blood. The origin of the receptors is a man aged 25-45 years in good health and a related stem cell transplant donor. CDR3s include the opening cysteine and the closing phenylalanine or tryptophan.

CASVDSNTEAFF TRBJ1-1 TRBV6-6
CASSALRDTGELFF TRBJ2-2 TRBV6-4
CASSFGQELRETQYF TRBJ2-5 TRBV4-2
CASSFSSGTGGRGSEAFF TRBJ1-1 TRBV4-1
CATSSPIGGARTDTQYF TRBJ2-3 TRBV15
CASRGGVDKNIQYF TRBJ2-4 TRBV27
CASSFGGSWNQPQHF TRBJ1-5 TRBV27
CASSLVRSYEQYF TRBJ2-7 TRBV28
CAWKWVTDYYGYTF TRBJ1-2 TRBV30
CAGGGRGMVPGNTIYF TRBJ1-3 TRBV23-1
CASSLDGGSLNTIYF TRBJ1-3 TRBV5-1
CASSFRATNEKLFF TRBJ1-4 TRBV7-9
CASSPVQGPRDTQYF TRBJ2-3 TRBV5-1
CASSPEGPLAKNIQYF TRBJ2-4 TRBV18
CASSTTGRNTEAFF TRBJ1-1 TRBV7-7
CASERGRGEKLFF TRBJ1-4 TRBV7-9
CASSLSGQTFNNEQFF TRBJ2-1 TRBV28
CSARGGSEAFF TRBJ1-1 TRBV29-1
CASSDPSGYSNQPQHF TRBJ1-5 TRBV6-1
CASSTTGTLNTGELFF TRBJ2-2 TRBV19
CASSVRDRGEKNTEAFF TRBJ1-1 TRBV7-9
CASSFIGRTIYGYTF TRBJ1-2 TRBV5-4
CASSPPQNTEAFF TRBJ1-1 TRBV5-6
CASSAQPVNTEAFF TRBJ1-1 TRBV7-8
CASSPRQGEDSPLHF TRBJ1-6 TRBV11-3
CASSLRGGHNEQFF TRBJ2-1 TRBV5-4
CASSRQGYNSPLHF TRBJ1-6 TRBV25-1
CASSLGQGARFYEQYF TRBJ2-7 TRBV5-6
CASSRRGQNTEAFF TRBJ1-1 TRBV19
CASSLRTGSHEQYF TRBJ2-7 TRBV7-6
CASSLGETLKTQYF TRBJ2-5 TRBV11-2
CASSSDRGVETQYF TRBJ2-5 TRBV7-2
CAIVTTGWAFF TRBJ1-1 TRBV28
CASSSPRDRGGHEQYF TRBJ2-7 TRBV28
CASSYRLLNTEAFF TRBJ1-1 TRBV28
CASSTDRGPNEQFF TRBJ2-1 TRBV19
CASSVFSGTSTDTQYF TRBJ2-3 TRBV9
CASSEWSLQGLSEQYF TRBJ2-7 TRBV6-1
CSVPRDTSNYGYTF TRBJ1-2 TRBV29-1
CASRLEGLAFYNEQFF TRBJ2-1 TRBV5-6
CASSVIAGGTNEQFF TRBJ2-1 TRBV9